The next 17 T cell receptor beta chains were all read from a single sample in a study of cytomegalovirus exposure and HLA in healthy donors. Primers for the PCR totalled 60 Vbeta and 13 Jbeta. The method was immunoSEQ multiplex PCR; TCRdb's version includes in-frame clones alone and lacks a portion of them. The repertoire holds over 100,000 clones, with about 60% as singletons. Source material: PBMCs. The receptor set was obtained from a human donor in good health.

This sequence joins TRBV27 and TRBJ1-2; possibly TRBD1 for D (6 bases). Germline CDR1 and CDR2: MNHEY and SMNVEV (reference sequence). CDR3 length equals 15 residues. Trimming cost V 8 bases and J 4 bases, with 20 bases left between them. DNA of the CDR3: TGTGCCAGCCGGTTCCGGGACACCCAAAGCTATGGCTACACCTTC. Residues: CASRFRDTQSYGYTF.

The chain joins TRBV6-5 to TRBJ1-5; D perhaps matches TRBD1 (6 bases). With 4 bases removed from V and 0 bases from J, the gap between germline ends came to 10 bases. Germline V gene data show CDR1 as MNHEY and CDR2 as SVGAGI. The CDR3 has 15 residues. The CDR3 loop is CASSSPTGSNQPQHF. The CDR3 DNA reads TGTGCCAGCAGTTCCCCGACAGGTAGCAATCAGCCCCAGCATTTT.

The V gene is TRBV25-1, the J gene TRBJ2-7; 8 nucleotides match TRBD1. Trimming at V came to 4 bases and at J to 3 bases, leaving 5 bases not matched to a gene. The germline CDR1 and CDR2 sequences are MGHDK and SYGVNS. There are 14 residues in the CDR3. The CDR3 sequence: CASSVGDRGYEQYF. The CDR3 DNA follows: TGTGCCAGCAGTGTAGGCGACAGGGGCTACGAGCAGTACTTC.

Only one count was recorded for this clone. The chain employs TRBV9 and TRBJ2-3, with unresolved D. The CDR3 loop spans 14 amino acids. Germline V gene lookup returns CDR1 SGDLS and CDR2 YYNGEE. The germline V and J ends were trimmed by 0 bases and 2 bases, with 7 bases remaining between them. The CDR3 is CASSVVSVTDTQYF. The CDR3 bases are TGTGCCAGCAGCGTAGTTTCTGTCACAGATACGCAGTATTTT.

V is TRBV28 and J is TRBJ2-1; D is ambiguous. Germline V gene data show CDR1 as MDHEN and CDR2 as SYDVKM. CDR3 length equals 12 residues. Trimming removed 6 bases at V and 3 bases at J, with 6 bases between. In DNA form, the CDR3 reads TGTGCCAGCAGAACAAGCTACAATGAGCAGTTCTTC. This gives the protein CASRTSYNEQFF.

This clone was picked up one time. In DNA, the CDR3 is TGTGCCAGTAGTATCTCCACAGCCCCAGATACGCAGTATTTT. This translates into CASSISTAPDTQYF. J is TRBJ2-3 and V is TRBV19; D not resolved. Trimming removed 3 bases from V and 4 bases from J, with 11 bases in between. Germline V gene lookup returns CDR1 LNHDA and CDR2 SQIVND (reference sequence). There are 14 residues in the CDR3.

This clone was seen more than once but under ten times. CDR3 sequence reads: CAISWTSADNEQFF. CDR3 in DNA: TGTGCCATCAGTTGGACTAGCGCGGACAATGAGCAGTTCTTC. This chain uses TRBV10-3 with TRBJ2-1; TRBD2 matches 9 bases. The trim removed 5 bases at V and 5 bases at J, leaving 4 bases unmatched. Germline CDR1 is ENHRY and CDR2 is SYGVKD. This CDR3 contains 14 residues.

This clone showed up just a few times. The V call is TRBV9, the J call TRBJ2-1; 11 nucleotides line up with TRBD2. CDR3 size: 17 residues. After removal of 4 bases from V and 3 bases from J, the junction contained 9 bases not matched to a gene. CDR1 and CDR2 from the germline V gene are SGDLS and YYNGEE. CDR3 in DNA: TGTGCCAGCAGCCCCCAATGGGGGACTAGCGGCTACAATGAGCAGTTCTTC. Translation gives CASSPQWGTSGYNEQFF.

The chain is built from TRBV4-2 and TRBJ2-2; TRBD2 agrees at 9 bases. Germline V gives CDR1 LGHNA, CDR2 YNFKEQ. The CDR3 sequence is 17 residues long. With V trimmed by 1 base and J by 1 base, 4 bases remained unmatched. This CDR3 reads CASSQVGSGGNTGELFF. The CDR3 DNA reads TGTGCCAGCAGCCAAGTTGGTAGCGGGGGGAACACCGGGGAGCTGTTTTTT.

The sample holds a few counts of this clone. The chain recombines TRBV19 with TRBJ2-2; 7 bases are a match to TRBD1. Germline values: CDR1 LNHDA, CDR2 SQIVND (reference sequence). Trimming took 4 bases from V and 1 from J; bases not matched to a gene: 6. CDR3 length equals 16 residues. This CDR3 reads CASSSARTGNTGELFF. CDR3 nucleotide sequence: TGTGCCAGTAGTAGTGCCAGGACAGGGAACACCGGGGAGCTGTTTTTT.

The J gene is TRBJ1-2, the V gene TRBV5-1; TRBD1 agrees at 7 bases. The CDR3 length is 13 residues. CDR1 and CDR2 from the germline V gene are SGHRS and YFSETQ. J lost 7 bases, V lost 0 bases, and 3 bases had no gene match. The CDR3: CASSLGQGRGYTF. The CDR3 region has the DNA TGCGCCAGCAGCTTGGGACAGGGACGTGGCTACACCTTC.

This clone was found once. The CDR3, as DNA: TGTGCCAGCAGCAAACGAGGGACAGGGTGGGGGACCCAGTACTTC. Protein: CASSKRGTGWGTQYF. The chain has TRBV21-1 and TRBJ2-5; the table's D call of TRBD1 was not tested on the DNA. TRBV21-1 is deemed a pseudogene. The CDR3 loop spans 15 amino acids.

The CDR3 loop is CASKRDSNQPQHF. In DNA, the CDR3 is TGTGCCAGTAAGAGGGATAGCAATCAGCCCCAGCATTTT. The chain employs TRBV19 and TRBJ1-5; D is unresolved. Germline values: CDR1 LNHDA, CDR2 SQIVND (reference sequence). The V gene lost 7 bases and the J gene lost 0 bases, with 7 bases spanning the gap. The CDR3 runs 13 residues.

The chain carries TRBV27 and TRBJ2-7; the D gene is possibly TRBD2 (6 bases). This CDR3 spans 12 amino acids. Deletions cut 10 bases from V and 6 bases from J, with 16 bases between. Germline V gene lookup returns CDR1 MNHEY and CDR2 SMNVEV (reference sequence). The DNA for the CDR3 is TGTGCCATCGCAAGTAGGGGAGGCGAGCAGTACTTC. Encoded protein: CAIASRGGEQYF.

This clone has only one observation. The chain employs TRBV27 and TRBJ2-5; D possibly corresponds to TRBD1 (6 bases). The CDR3 runs 15 residues. Looked up from germline, CDR1 is MNHEY and CDR2 is SMNVEV (reference sequence). Between the trimmed V and J ends, which lost 5 bases and 5 bases, there was a span of 18 bases. CDR3 sequence (DNA): TGTGCCAGCAGTCCTGATCCTGGGGGCCGGGAGACCCAGTACTTC. This sequence encodes CASSPDPGGRETQYF.

This clone has just a few counts. The gene calls are TRBV7-8 and TRBJ1-1, with TRBD1 matching over 8 bases. The germline gives CDR1 SGHVS, CDR2 FQNEAQ. J gave up 0 bases and V 5 bases, and 8 bases lay outside the gene matches. There are 16 residues in the CDR3. CDR3 nucleotide sequence: TGTGCCAGCAGCCCTTGGACAGGGCCCTTGAACACTGAAGCTTTCTTT. Translated, it gives CASSPWTGPLNTEAFF.

The chain links TRBV6-1 to TRBJ1-5, with 8 bases lining up with TRBD1. The CDR3 totals 14 residues. V was clipped by 8 bases and J by 5 bases; unmatched bases: 8. In germline, CDR1 is MNHNS, CDR2 SASEGT. CDR3 nucleotide sequence: TGTGCCAGCTGGACAGGGCTGGGGCATCAGCCCCAGCATTTT. Protein sequence: CASWTGLGHQPQHF.